Presented here are 20 T cell receptor beta chains from one specimen sequenced in a study of blood T cell repertoires in COVID-19. Sequencing used immunoSEQ multiplex PCR; TCRdb keeps in-frame clones, though not all of them. Here the sample spans 200,000 or so clones, about 86% being singletons. Sequenced sample: PBMCs or T cells enriched from blood (not recorded which). The receptor source for this set is a middle-aged man who had recovered from COVID-19.

This chain connects TRBV7-9 to TRBJ2-1; 12 bases line up with TRBD2. This CDR3 comprises 16 residues. The ends lost 5 bases at V and 8 bases at J; junction bases unmatched: 10. CDR1 and CDR2 from the germline V gene are SEHNR and FQNEAQ (reference sequence). This CDR3 is CASSSTSGGRGDEQFF. The CDR3 DNA sequence: TGTGCCAGCAGCAGTACTAGCGGGGGGCGAGGCGATGAGCAGTTCTTC.

The rearrangement uses TRBV18 and TRBJ1-6; TRBD1 matches at 8 bases. Germline V CDR1 and CDR2: KGHSH, LQKENI. The V and J ends lost 3 bases and 9 bases, in that order; junction bases with no gene match: 7. The CDR3 is 15 amino acids. The CDR3 DNA follows: TGTGCCAGCTCACCCCTCAGGACAGGGCTTTCACCCCTCCACTTT. Protein product: CASSPLRTGLSPLHF.

This clone turned up a few times. The genes are TRBV11-2 and TRBJ1-6; maybe TRBD1 (5 bases). The CDR3 contains 14 residues. Per germline, CDR1 SGHAT and CDR2 FQNNGV. Trimming removed 3 bases from V and 9 bases from J, with 12 bases in between. CDR3 protein: CASSLGTKTSPLHF. In DNA, the CDR3 is TGTGCCAGCAGCTTGGGGACTAAAACTTCACCCCTCCACTTT.

On this clone itself: Different DNA sequences within this sample yield the same CDR3. V is TRBV28 and J is TRBJ2-7, with 9 bases lining up with TRBD1. Germline V lookup: CDR1 MDHEN, CDR2 SYDVKM. This CDR3 spans 15 amino acids. The J segment lost 7 bases and the V segment lost 5 bases, leaving 12 bases of the junction unmatched. In nucleotides, the CDR3 is TGTGCCAGCAGTGCCCCGGGACAGGGAGCGGGAGAGCAGTACTTC. Translation gives CASSAPGQGAGEQYF.

The rearrangement joins TRBV28 to TRBJ1-1; D unresolved. Germline V gene sequence: CDR1 MDHEN, CDR2 SYDVKM. Trimming left V 3 bases short and J 6 bases short, with 11 bases between. The length of the CDR3 is 13 residues. CDR3 nucleotides: TGTGCCAGCAGTTTGGAGTTACGGGCTGAAGCTTTCTTT. Amino acid sequence: CASSLELRAEAFF.

The sample holds one count of this clone. The chain joins TRBV15 to TRBJ1-4; 7 bases are shared with TRBD1. V shed 2 bases, J shed 0 bases, and the junction held 9 bases outside the gene matches. Looked up from germline, CDR1 is LNHNV and CDR2 is YYDKDF (reference sequence). The CDR3 runs 18 residues. CDR3 protein: CATSRSRTGAATNEKLFF. The CDR3 DNA is TGTGCCACCAGCAGATCCCGGACAGGAGCTGCAACTAATGAAAAACTGTTTTTT.

This clone was observed many times. Written as DNA, the CDR3 is TGTGCCAGCAGCACCGGATCAGGGGGTTCACCCCTCCACTTT. Translating gives CASSTGSGGSPLHF. The V call is TRBV5-6, the J call TRBJ1-6, with 7 positions matching TRBD1. CDR1 SGHDT and CDR2 YYEEEE come from the germline V gene. The CDR3 has 14 residues. Trimming removed 4 bases from V and 9 bases from J; junction bases left unmatched: 7. Full variable domain (missing parts from reference TRBV5-6 and TRBJ1-6): DAGVTQSPTHLIKTRGQQVTLRCSPKSGHDTVSWYQQALGQGPQFIFQYYEEEERQRGNFPDRFSGHQFPNYSSELNVNALLLGDSALYLCASSTGSGGSPLHFGNGTRLTVT.

The V call is TRBV19, the J call TRBJ2-1; D is possibly TRBD2 (6 bases). Germline V lookup: CDR1 LNHDA, CDR2 SQIVND (reference sequence). This CDR3 is built from 15 residues. V lost 5 bases, J lost 4 bases, and 15 bases lay in between. CDR3 region: CASSDGPGTYNEQFF. CDR3 in DNA: TGTGCCAGTAGTGACGGGCCTGGGACTTACAATGAGCAGTTCTTC.

The V gene is TRBV4-2, the J gene TRBJ1-2; TRBD1 might be the D (5 bases). CDR1 and CDR2 (germline): LGHNA, YNFKEQ. V was pared by 0 bases and J by 5 bases, with 16 bases between. The CDR3 totals 16 residues. The chain's CDR3 is CASSQDGGGIAYGYTF. The DNA of the CDR3 is TGTGCCAGCAGCCAAGACGGCGGGGGTATAGCTTATGGCTACACCTTC.

The chain joins TRBV15 to TRBJ1-5, with TRBD1 matching over 7 bases. The CDR3 loop spans 18 amino acids. The trim removed 5 bases at V and 0 bases at J, leaving 13 bases unmatched. Per germline, CDR1 LNHNV and CDR2 YYDKDF (reference sequence). This chain's CDR3 is CATSPGEGADYSNQPQHF. CDR3 nucleotide sequence: TGTGCCACCAGCCCGGGAGAGGGGGCAGATTATAGCAATCAGCCCCAGCATTTT.

This chain uses TRBV5-5 with TRBJ2-6; D unresolved. The CDR3 is 14 amino acids. Germline CDR1 SGHKS, CDR2 YYEKEE (reference sequence). V was clipped by 2 bases and J by 2 bases, with 5 bases between them. The CDR3 reads CASSLLPGANVLTF. CDR3 DNA: TGTGCCAGCAGCTTACTCCCTGGGGCCAACGTCCTGACTTTC.

The J gene is TRBJ2-7, the V gene TRBV6-5, with TRBD1 matching 9 bases. The ends lost 0 bases at V and 2 bases at J; junction bases unmatched: 5. The CDR3 runs to 16 residues. CDR1 and CDR2 (germline): MNHEY, SVGAGI. CDR3 DNA sequence: TGTGCCAGCAGTTACTCCACAGGGGGCGTCGCCTACGAGCAGTACTTC. Translating gives CASSYSTGGVAYEQYF.

The CDR3 loop is CASRGLGREVPYGYTF. CDR3 bases: TGTGCCAGTAGGGGATTGGGCAGGGAGGTTCCCTATGGCTACACCTTC. The chain has TRBV19 and TRBJ1-2; a possible D gene is TRBD1 (5 bases). The CDR3 runs 16 residues. Germline CDR1 reads LNHDA; CDR2 reads SQIVND (reference sequence). The V end lost 6 bases, the J end lost 4 bases, and 21 bases lay between the germline ends.

This clone was counted only a few times. The chain couples TRBV4-3 to TRBJ1-4; a weak D match, TRBD1 (5 bases). This CDR3 contains 15 residues. Deletions cut 1 base from V and 3 bases from J, with 9 bases between. The germline CDR1 and CDR2 sequences are LGHNA and YSLEER. The CDR3 coding sequence is TGCGCCAGCAGCCAAGCGGGGGGACCTAATGAAAAACTGTTTTTT. Protein sequence: CASSQAGGPNEKLFF.

The V gene is TRBV11-3, the J gene TRBJ2-1; 8 positions agree with TRBD2. Germline V gene data show CDR1 as SGHNT and CDR2 as YENEEA. The trim removed 1 base at V and 9 bases at J, leaving 11 bases unmatched. CDR3 length: 16 amino acids. CDR3 in DNA: TGTGCCAGCAGCTTAGGTTTCGGGACTAGTTCTGCTGAGCAGTTCTTC. It codes for CASSLGFGTSSAEQFF.

This clone was observed a handful of times. The rearrangement uses TRBV12-3 or TRBV12-4 and TRBJ1-2, with D perhaps matching TRBD1 (5 bases). The CDR3 is 11 amino acids. Deletions cut 2 bases from V and 9 bases from J, with 7 bases between. CDR3: CASSLQGSYTF. The CDR3 DNA follows: TGTGCCAGCAGTTTACAGGGTAGCTACACCTTC.

The sample holds a few counts of this clone. The rearrangement uses TRBV5-1 and TRBJ1-3; no clear D gene. V was cut by 2 bases and J by 3 bases, with 15 bases left in between. Per germline, CDR1 SGHRS and CDR2 YFSETQ. This CDR3 contains 16 residues. CDR3 protein: CASSFSPGIFGNTIYF. The CDR3 bases are TGCGCCAGCAGCTTCTCCCCGGGGATCTTTGGAAACACCATATATTTT.

CDR3 region: CASSFLRGASSYEQYF. The CDR3 nucleotides are TGTGCCAGCAGTTTCTTGCGGGGGGCCAGCTCCTACGAGCAGTACTTC. This chain uses TRBV27 with TRBJ2-7; TRBD2 aligns across 8 bases. Germline loops: CDR1 MNHEY, CDR2 SMNVEV (reference sequence). Trimming cost V 3 bases and J 0 bases; bases outside gene matches: 7. The CDR3 loop spans 16 amino acids.

This rearrangement joins TRBV19 to TRBJ2-6, with a possible D match to TRBD1 (5 bases). In germline, CDR1 is LNHDA, CDR2 SQIVND (reference sequence). Deletions cut 1 base from V and 2 bases from J, with 9 bases between. The CDR3 totals 16 residues. DNA for the CDR3: TGTGCCAGTAGTATAGGGGCGGACACTGGGGCCAACGTCCTGACTTTC. It codes for CASSIGADTGANVLTF. Complete variable domain (other parts from reference TRBV19 and TRBJ2-6): DGGITQSPKYLFRKEGQNVTLSCEQNLNHDAMYWYRQDPGQGLRLIYYSQIVNDFQKGDIAEGYSVSREKKESFPLTVTSAQKNPTAFYLCASSIGADTGANVLTFGAGSRLTVL.

The rearrangement uses TRBV29-1 and TRBJ2-7; TRBD1 matches 8 bases. Trimming at V came to 4 bases and at J to 0 bases, leaving 8 bases not matched to a gene. Germline V gives CDR1 SQVTM, CDR2 ANQGSEA. The CDR3 has 15 residues. The CDR3 loop reads CSVGVQGAISYEQYF. The CDR3 DNA reads TGCAGCGTTGGCGTTCAGGGGGCAATCTCCTACGAGCAGTACTTC.